This TCR beta chain was identified in a study of monozygotic twins with inflammatory bowel disease. The CDR3 sequence is 18 residues long. The germline CDR1 and CDR2 sequences are SQVTM and ANQGSEA. Amplification of TCRalpha and TCRbeta cDNA involved two nested PCRs that ran for about 16 and 10 cycles. TCRdb derives one entry per CDR3 protein from the 5' RACE reads, leaving out DNA. Its table records approximately 400,000 distinct CDR3 sequences. The sample comprised blood. The chain has TRBV29-1 and TRBJ2-5; TCRdb's D call of TRBD2 is untestable without DNA. The sequence derives from a human donor with ulcerative colitis or Crohn's disease, or a healthy co-twin of an affected twin (not recorded which). CDR3 in amino acids: CSVEGAGYGGGRQETQYF.